The TCR beta chain described here comes from a study of regulatory T cells in long-lasting Graves disease listed by TCRdb under 2021. Study-wide context: Newly diagnosed Graves' disease patients had taken antithyroid drugs for less than 3 months. A total of around 35 samples underwent TCR sequencing: some 13 from persistent and around 20 from newly diagnosed Graves' disease patients. The study was conducted in China and was registered as a clinical trial. Peripheral blood TCR sequencing and RNA sequencing compared persistent Graves' disease patients with newly diagnosed Graves' disease patients.

The germline V gene provides CDR1 SQVTM and CDR2 ANQGSEA. The germline V and J ends show losses of 7 bases and 6 bases respectively, and no gene match explains 9 bases of the junction. The CDR3 goes from the cysteine to the phenylalanine over 13 residues. CDR3 DNA is the only sequence kept; it has 39 bases, read in frame from the first base. General conclusions and limits of the study: Compared with newly diagnosed patients, persistent Graves' disease patients had lower TCR Shannon entropy and fewer highly expanded clones, which suggests clonal expansion. TRBV28, TRBJ1-2 and TRBJ2-5 were preferentially used in persistent disease, while TRBV20-1 and TRBJ2-1 were favored in newly diagnosed disease. Persistent patients shared more public clonotypes among themselves (2,741) than newly diagnosed patients did (more than 950). Only peripheral blood was studied, because thyroid tissue, the primary lesion, was inaccessible. As a limitation, the authors acknowledged that the small sample size may reduce accuracy. Only the TCR beta chain was sequenced and analyzed.

The sample's time point label, in plain terms: newly diagnosed GD, antithyroid drugs for less than 3 months. For both TCR sequencing and RNA sequencing, RNA was extracted from PBMCs using TRIzol. Graves' disease was diagnosed according to American Thyroid Association guidelines. Recruitment of patients was carried out at an endocrinology department in Xi'an, China. Each patient gave approximately 10 milliliters of peripheral blood, collected in an EDTA anticoagulant tube. Ficoll Paque Plus density gradient separation was used to isolate PBMCs, and no additional T cell sorting was done. RNA quality was checked with an Agilent 2100 Bioanalyzer and agarose gel, and concentration with a NanoDrop 2000. The library was generated by multiplex PCR. The sample was run on an Illumina HiSeq 4000. TCR beta libraries were built with iRepertoire HTBI primers and Arm-PCR amplification of CDR3 regions. PCR products were gel purified before sequencing. On the study's bioinformatics: A total of fewer than 65 TRBV and 14 TRBJ segments were identified across samples and were used for gene usage analysis of CDR3 amino acid clonotypes. Filtered high-quality paired reads were merged into contigs using COPE and FqMerger. Contigs were aligned with BLAST to IMGT TRBV, TRBD and TRBJ reference genes, and CDR3 was defined per IMGT. Any clonotype with a frequency above 0.1% was counted as a highly expanded clone. Shannon entropy served as the measure of repertoire diversity, while the Gini coefficient captured V-J evenness. Public clonotypes were defined as clonotypes shared by more than one individual. Using fastp at Q25 and MiXCR, TCRdb reprocessed the public reads and kept productive beta chains. Every distinct CDR3 protein forms one entry, paired with its most common genes and DNA. For this entry, the V and J calls and clone size follow TCRdb and not the study's own pipeline. This sample lists around 450,000 distinct CDR3 sequences; about a sixth were detected once. The ten largest clonotypes hold 12% of the sample.

For this clonotype: Its antigen target is currently unknown. Base qualities are not provided; no much larger clone lies one nucleotide away.

These data were also reused for a study on T cells in Graves' hyperthyroidism and ophthalmopathy. The second study also describes: Graves' hyperthyroidism was defined as stable when no progression to ophthalmopathy occurred over 18 months of follow-up. Hyperthyroidism patients were newly diagnosed, had a disease duration of under 2 months, and were aged 18 to 65 years. Patients with uncontrolled infections, other autoimmune diseases, pregnancy or lactation were excluded. Diagnoses were based on clinical symptoms, serum thyroxine and TRAb, thyroid ultrasound and orbital computed tomography. For the first round of RT-PCR on the TCR CDR3, the HTBI primer set was used together with the Qiagen OneStep RT-PCR kit. Blood samples also contained most of the expanded thyroid clonotypes (frequency above 0.001), which suggests that blood repertoires may reflect thyroid immune responses. Ophthalmopathy was separated from stable hyperthyroidism by a 13 V-J signature model, with over 85% sensitivity and 81% to 83% specificity obtained in cross-validation and 80%/75% obtained in testing. In validation, progression to ophthalmopathy was predicted by the model with around 70% sensitivity and 72% to 85% specificity, a median of approximately 6.5 months before onset. TCR V-J signatures able to tell the groups apart were searched for in a discovery cohort of 90 to 100 patients, of whom over 40 had Graves' ophthalmopathy and about 55 had stable Graves' hyperthyroidism. Prospective prediction of ophthalmopathy was tested in an independent validation cohort of approximately 18 hyperthyroidism patients and approximately 17 patients who later progressed to ophthalmopathy. The 95 to 100 discovery patients were divided at random into training and test sets in a 7:3 ratio. Thyroid tissue and blood T-cell repertoires from several Graves' hyperthyroidism patients were also compared in the study. After blood sampling, hyperthyroidism patients were treated with methimazole at a starting dose of 30 mg daily, and ophthalmopathy patients were treated with high-dose intravenous methylprednisolone. The libraries were constructed in a second round of multiplex PCR and then size-selected and purified. The libraries were sequenced on an Illumina HiSeq2000 using paired-end 100 bp reads. SOAPnuke was used to process the raw data, throwing out any read that contained adapters or uncalled bases, had a mean Phred below 15, or lacked an exact constant-primer or identifier match. High-quality paired reads were merged using COPE v1.2.5, and each unique nucleotide sequence was defined as a clonotype. MiTCR v1.1 was used to align the clonotypes against IMGT TRBV, TRBD and TRBJ reference segments. The analysis was restricted to V-J combinations with a frequency above 0.0001, which together covered roughly 99% of the repertoires. A TCS score was defined as the ratio of F50 (clonal expansion) to E x V (chaos), with BLOSUM62-based TCRdist applied between CDR3 peptides within each V-J. Welch's t-statistics and random forest reduced several hundred V-J features to 10 to 15, which were used in a naive Bayes classifier (R e1071). Sample size was not statistically predetermined, and blinding of investigators to group allocation was not performed. According to the paper, TCR Vbeta CDR3 sequencing was carried out on around 140 peripheral blood samples, which came from under 50 ophthalmopathy, fewer than 80 hyperthyroidism and 17 progressor patients.

The sequence is built from TRBV29-1 and TRBJ2-7, with 10 bases aligning to TRBD1. This sequence was found in a man between 35 and 55 years old with Graves disease. Donor details come from another sample of the same person, matched by shared clones. The material sequenced was peripheral blood mononuclear cells (PBMCs), taken at new diagnosis, from a patient treated with antithyroid drugs. CDR3 protein: CSAGTGVSLEQYF. The sequenced DNA: TGCAGCGCAGGGACAGGGGTTTCCCTCGAGCAGTACTTC.